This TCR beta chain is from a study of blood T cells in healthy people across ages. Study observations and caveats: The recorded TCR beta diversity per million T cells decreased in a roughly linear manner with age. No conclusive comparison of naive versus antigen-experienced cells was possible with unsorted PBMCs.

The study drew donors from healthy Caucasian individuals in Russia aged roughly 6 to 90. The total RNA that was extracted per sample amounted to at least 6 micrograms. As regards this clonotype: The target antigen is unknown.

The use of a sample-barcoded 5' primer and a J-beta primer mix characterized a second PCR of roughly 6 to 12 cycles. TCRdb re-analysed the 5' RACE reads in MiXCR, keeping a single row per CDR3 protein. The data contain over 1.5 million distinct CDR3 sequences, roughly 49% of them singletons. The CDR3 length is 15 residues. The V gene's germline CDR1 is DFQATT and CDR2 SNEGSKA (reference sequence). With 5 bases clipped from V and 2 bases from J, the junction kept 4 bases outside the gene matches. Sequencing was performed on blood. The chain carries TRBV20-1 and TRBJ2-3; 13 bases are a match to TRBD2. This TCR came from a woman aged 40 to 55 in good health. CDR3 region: CSAEGLAGNTDTQYF. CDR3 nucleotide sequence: TGCAGTGCTGAGGGACTAGCGGGGAACACAGATACGCAGTATTTT.